This entry concerns a single T cell receptor (beta chain). This record comes from a study of blood T cells in healthy people across ages. CDR1 is MDHEN and CDR2 is SYDVKM in the germline V gene. Trimming left V 5 bases short and J 0 bases short, with 10 bases between. This CDR3 region has 14 residues. PCR was performed a second time for roughly 7 to 11 cycles using a sample-barcoded 5' primer and a J-beta primer mix. Each CDR3 protein is one row after TCRdb ran MiXCR on the 5' RACE reads. Of roughly 730,000 distinct CDR3 sequences listed, around three fifths were seen once; the top ten hold 25% to 30%.

V and J are TRBV28 and TRBJ2-5; maybe TRBD1 (5 bases). The sample was blood. The clonotype was recovered from a middle-aged man in good health. The CDR3 region has the DNA TGTGCCAGCAGTCTAACGACAGACCAAGAGACCCAGTACTTC. This gives the protein CASSLTTDQETQYF.